This TCR beta chain was obtained from a study of blood T cell repertoires in COVID-19. Measured with immunoSEQ multiplex PCR; TCRdb has only the in-frame clones, and not every one. The sample carries about 95,000 clones, 80% to 90% recorded once. The CDR3 has 14 amino acids. The V and J ends lost 5 bases and 6 bases respectively, with 14 bases between them. Germline loops: CDR1 SGHTA, CDR2 FQGNSA. The chain carries TRBV7-2 and TRBJ1-3; D uncertain. This clonotype was obtained from a man over 45 with COVID-19, enrolled during active disease. The sample was peripheral blood. CDR3 DNA sequence: TGTGCCAGCAGCATACCCGGGGTTAAAAACACCATATATTTT. This translates into CASSIPGVKNTIYF.